This T cell receptor (beta chain) was documented in a study of T cell repertoires in cytomegalovirus infection. Across the study: CMV infection and matching HLA type were both indicated by public TCR beta signatures.

With regard to this clonotype: Its antigen is unknown.

General observations from the study: The ex vivo response showed dominance by HLA-C-restricted CMV-specific TCR beta clonotypes. CMV carriers with the relevant HLA were identified by cumulative public TCR beta family frequency.

One entry per CDR3 protein, called by TCRdb with MiXCR from the reads. The sample has around 550,000 distinct CDR3 sequences; about 26% are singletons. This CDR3 comprises 12 residues. Trimming left V 7 bases short and J 0 bases short, with 6 bases between. This sequence originates from a human donor in good health (CMV status not recorded). Some clones in this sample may be carry-over from other donors' samples. V is TRBV12-3 or TRBV12-4 and J is TRBJ2-5; D may be TRBD1 (5 bases). Sequencing was performed on PBMCs. DNA of the CDR3: TGTGCCAGCAAGACAGACCAAGAGACCCAGTACTTC. This codes for CASKTDQETQYF.